Presented here are 17 T cell receptor beta chains from one specimen sequenced in a study of CD8+ T cells in alopecia areata. The authors extracted RNA and reverse transcribed it into cDNA as the sequencing template. Produced via immunoSEQ multiplex PCR; TCRdb's table is partial and in-frame only. The sample holds 250,000 to 300,000 clones, nearly 60% seen once. Treatment in this sample: oral pan-JAK inhibitor, 5-10 mg twice daily. Sequencing was performed on CD4+ T cells sorted from blood, taken at week 24, from a patient treated with tofacitinib. The receptors originated from a human donor with alopecia areata.

The rearrangement uses TRBV29-1 and TRBJ2-3; the match to TRBD1 covers 10 bases. V lost 4 bases to trimming and J lost 0 bases; unmatched junction nucleotides: 4. The germline V gene encodes CDR1 SQVTM and CDR2 ANQGSEA. CDR3 length equals 15 residues. The CDR3 spells CSVAGDRGSTDTQYF. CDR3 bases: TGCAGCGTTGCAGGGGACAGGGGTAGCACAGATACGCAGTATTTT.

The chain links TRBV30 to TRBJ2-1; D is unclear. V dropped 0 bases and J dropped 7 bases, with 4 bases sitting between them. This CDR3 has 11 residues. Germline V gives CDR1 GTSNPN, CDR2 SVGIG (reference sequence). The CDR3 loop is CAWSVVNEQFF. The CDR3 DNA sequence: TGTGCCTGGAGTGTCGTGAATGAGCAGTTCTTC. The full variable domain, completed using reference TRBV30 and TRBJ2-1, is SQTIHQWPATLVQPVGSPLSLECTVEGTSNPNLYWYRQAAGRGLQLLFYSVGIGQISSEVPQNLSASRPQDRQFILSSKKLLLSDSGFYLCAWSVVNEQFFGPGTRLTVL.

The chain is built from TRBV5-4 and TRBJ2-1; D gene uncertain. The germline V gene encodes CDR1 SGHNT and CDR2 YYREEE (reference sequence). The CDR3 spans 16 residues. The V and J ends lost 4 bases and 5 bases respectively, with 19 bases between them. CDR3 DNA sequence: TGTGCCAGCAGCCCCGGTGATGAGACAAGCGACAATGAGCAGTTCTTC. Protein product: CASSPGDETSDNEQFF.

This chain connects TRBV30 to TRBJ1-6, with D maybe TRBD1 (5 bases). Per the germline V gene, CDR1 is GTSNPN and CDR2 is SVGIG (reference sequence). Trimming pared 0 bases from V and 10 bases from J, leaving 13 bases between. The CDR3 spans 14 residues. This chain's CDR3 is CAWSVLGENSPLHF. Here the CDR3 DNA reads TGTGCCTGGAGTGTACTGGGGGAGAACTCACCCCTCCACTTT.

The chain carries TRBV29-1 and TRBJ2-3; D is uncertain. Trimming took 4 bases from V and 6 from J, leaving 20 bases between them. CDR3 length equals 15 residues. Germline assignment: CDR1 SQVTM and CDR2 ANQGSEA. DNA of the CDR3: TGCAGCGTTGCTAGACTCCTCACGTCTCGCGATACGCAGTATTTT. Its protein product is CSVARLLTSRDTQYF.

This clone was recorded a few times. This chain uses TRBV5-1 with TRBJ2-1; D gene uncertain. Germline values: CDR1 SGHRS, CDR2 YFSETQ. V was clipped by 0 bases and J by 10 bases, with 17 bases between them. CDR3 size: 15 residues. The CDR3 region is CASSLDGRPIGEQFF. The CDR3 coding sequence is TGCGCCAGCAGCTTGGATGGACGCCCAATCGGGGAGCAGTTCTTC.

The gene calls are TRBV29-1 and TRBJ2-3; D is unclear. The CDR3 spans 14 residues. In germline, CDR1 is SQVTM, CDR2 ANQGSEA. V dropped 1 base and J dropped 1 base, with 9 bases sitting between them. In nucleotides, the CDR3 is TGCAGCGTTGAAGGCCAAAGCGGCACAGATACGCAGTATTTT. Translated: CSVEGQSGTDTQYF.

The chain carries TRBV30 and TRBJ2-4, with D hard to call. In germline, CDR1 is GTSNPN, CDR2 SVGIG (reference sequence). Trimming pared 3 bases from V and 0 bases from J, leaving 9 bases between. The CDR3 runs 14 residues. The CDR3 loop is CAWRPILAKNIQYF. DNA for the CDR3: TGTGCCTGGAGACCGATACTAGCCAAAAACATTCAGTACTTC.

This clone was picked up a small number of times. The rearrangement joins TRBV4-1 to TRBJ1-4; a weak D match, TRBD1 (6 bases). Germline V gene lookup returns CDR1 MGHRA and CDR2 YSYEKL. Trimming shortened V by 5 bases and J by 7 bases, and 20 bases separated the two germline ends. This CDR3 comprises 16 residues. The CDR3 loop is CASSSDKRGAGEKLFF. DNA for the CDR3: TGCGCCAGCAGCTCAGATAAGAGGGGGGCCGGTGAAAAACTGTTTTTT.

V and J are TRBV18 and TRBJ1-2; 10 nucleotides line up with TRBD1. Looked up from germline, CDR1 is KGHSH and CDR2 is LQKENI. CDR3 length: 16 residues. V lost 3 bases, J lost 6 bases, and 10 bases stayed unmatched. In nucleotides, the CDR3 is TGTGCCAGCTCACCCGGGACAGGGGCTTTGGCGAATGGCTACACCTTC. Amino acids: CASSPGTGALANGYTF.

The V and J genes are TRBV10-3 and TRBJ1-1; D remains ambiguous. CDR3 size: 15 residues. Trimming cost V 0 bases and J 3 bases, with 11 bases left between them. Per the germline V gene, CDR1 is ENHRY and CDR2 is SYGVKD. CDR3 loop: CAISESFSGYTEAFF. CDR3 nucleotides: TGTGCCATCAGTGAGTCCTTCTCGGGGTACACTGAAGCTTTCTTT.

The V call is TRBV20-1, the J call TRBJ1-3; perhaps TRBD1 as D (6 bases). Germline V gene lookup returns CDR1 DFQATT and CDR2 SNEGSKA (reference sequence). The V gene lost 3 bases and the J gene lost 10 bases, with 10 bases spanning the gap. This CDR3 is 11 amino acids long. The CDR3 bases are TGCAGTGCTAGGGAGGGGGAGACCATATATTTT. It codes for CSAREGETIYF.

The chain links TRBV2 to TRBJ2-6; no reliable D call. The V and J ends lost 2 bases and 2 bases respectively, with 7 bases between them. The CDR3 sequence is 15 residues long. CDR1 SNHLY and CDR2 FYNNEI come from the germline V gene. This CDR3 reads CASSEFLPGANVLTF. For the CDR3, the DNA is TGTGCCAGCAGTGAATTTCTGCCTGGGGCCAACGTCCTGACTTTC.

V is TRBV2 and J is TRBJ1-1, with no clear D. The CDR3 runs 11 residues. Germline V gives CDR1 SNHLY, CDR2 FYNNEI. The V end lost 1 base, the J end lost 9 bases, and 6 bases lay between the germline ends. DNA for the CDR3: TGTGCCAGCAGTGAAGAGGAGAAAGCTTTCTTT. Translation: CASSEEEKAFF.

The rearrangement uses TRBV7-2 and TRBJ2-1; tentatively, D is TRBD1 or TRBD2 (6 bases each). CDR3 size: 17 residues. Trimming removed 3 bases from V and 0 bases from J, with 15 bases in between. Germline-derived CDR1 and CDR2 are SGHTA and FQGNSA. The CDR3 DNA reads TGTGCCAGCAGCTTGGGGGGCCTTACGAGCTCCTACAATGAGCAGTTCTTC. As protein: CASSLGGLTSSYNEQFF.

A single count supports this clone. This chain uses TRBV4-1 with TRBJ1-1; 7 bases match TRBD1. V dropped 3 bases and J dropped 6; count of bases not matched to a gene: 16. The length of the CDR3 is 17 residues. Per germline, CDR1 MGHRA and CDR2 YSYEKL. This chain's CDR3 is CASSHGTAGGYGPEAFF. CDR3 bases: TGCGCCAGCAGCCACGGAACGGCAGGGGGATACGGGCCTGAAGCTTTCTTT.

This clone was detected a few times. The CDR3 region is CASSSPRSGGQETQYF. In nucleotides, the CDR3 is TGTGCCAGCAGCTCCCCCCGTAGCGGGGGACAAGAGACCCAGTACTTC. The chain couples TRBV7-2 to TRBJ2-5, with 9 bases lining up with TRBD2. In germline, CDR1 is SGHTA, CDR2 FQGNSA. This CDR3 is 16 amino acids long. With 4 bases clipped from V and 2 bases from J, the junction kept 8 bases outside the gene matches.